What follows are 4 T cell receptor beta chains derived from one specimen sequenced in a study of blood T cells in healthy people across ages. A J-beta primer mix and a sample-barcoded 5' primer were used in a second PCR of about 7 to 11 cycles. TCRdb reprocessed the 5' RACE reads via MiXCR and lists one record per CDR3 protein. Here the sample spans 1 million or so distinct CDR3 sequences, 40% to 55% being singletons. Sequencing was carried out using blood. These receptor sequences come from a woman aged 60 to 75 in good health.

The chain is built from TRBV6-1 and TRBJ2-1; D might be TRBD2 (6 bases). Trimming shortened V by 8 bases and J by 6 bases, and 23 bases separated the two germline ends. Germline V gene data show CDR1 as MNHNS and CDR2 as SASEGT. The CDR3 length is 16 residues. The CDR3 DNA follows: TGTGCCAGCGCACTCACGGGTAGGAGGGTAGGCAATGAGCAGTTCTTC. It is translated as CASALTGRRVGNEQFF.

The V gene is TRBV3-1, the J gene TRBJ2-7, with D possibly matching TRBD1 (7 bases). The end of the DNA aligns better with TRBJ2-5, so the J call may be wrong. This CDR3 spans 15 amino acids. CDR1 is LGHDT and CDR2 is YNNKEL in the germline V gene (reference sequence). CDR3 loop: CASSQGGGGIETQYF. In DNA, the CDR3 is TGTGCCAGCAGCCAAGGAGGGGGCGGGATCGAGACCCAGTACTTC.

This chain connects TRBV29-1 to TRBJ2-7; TRBD1 matches 7 bases. Germline values: CDR1 SQVTM, CDR2 ANQGSEA. V lost 4 bases, J lost 4 bases, and 7 bases stayed unmatched. The CDR3 covers 13 residues. The CDR3 loop reads CSVGGQKPYEQYF. CDR3 bases: TGCAGCGTTGGGGGACAGAAACCATACGAGCAGTACTTC.

This clonotype was observed at least ten times. The rearrangement links TRBV10-3 to TRBJ2-7; D is undetermined. The CDR3 runs to 11 residues. V lost 0 bases, J lost 6 bases, and 3 bases lay in between. Germline V gene lookup returns CDR1 ENHRY and CDR2 SYGVKD. This chain's CDR3 is CAISESTEQYF. The CDR3, as DNA: TGTGCCATCAGTGAGTCGACCGAGCAGTACTTC.